This T cell receptor beta chain came from a study of cytomegalovirus exposure and HLA in healthy donors. The study, taken as a whole, reports: Testing in vitro showed a few CMV-associated chains specific for CMV antigens. Reports described diagnosis of cytomegalovirus status by the classifier as highly specific and sensitive.

Libraries were prepared by immunoSEQ multiplex PCR; TCRdb keeps only in-frame clonotypes and omits some of them. The table has 100,000 to 150,000 clones, about 91% seen once. Concerning this clone: Its cognate antigen is unknown.

The CDR3 runs to 14 residues. J lost 1 base, V lost 4 bases, and 1 base had no gene match. CDR1 SNHLY and CDR2 FYNNEI come from the germline V gene. The TCR originated in a woman between 18 and 29 years old in good health and CMV-seronegative. Sequences were obtained from PBMCs. This chain connects TRBV2 to TRBJ2-3; 8 nucleotides line up with TRBD2. CDR3 coding DNA: TGTGCCAGCAGTGGGCGGGGGGGCACAGATACGCAGTATTTT. Its protein is CASSGRGGTDTQYF.